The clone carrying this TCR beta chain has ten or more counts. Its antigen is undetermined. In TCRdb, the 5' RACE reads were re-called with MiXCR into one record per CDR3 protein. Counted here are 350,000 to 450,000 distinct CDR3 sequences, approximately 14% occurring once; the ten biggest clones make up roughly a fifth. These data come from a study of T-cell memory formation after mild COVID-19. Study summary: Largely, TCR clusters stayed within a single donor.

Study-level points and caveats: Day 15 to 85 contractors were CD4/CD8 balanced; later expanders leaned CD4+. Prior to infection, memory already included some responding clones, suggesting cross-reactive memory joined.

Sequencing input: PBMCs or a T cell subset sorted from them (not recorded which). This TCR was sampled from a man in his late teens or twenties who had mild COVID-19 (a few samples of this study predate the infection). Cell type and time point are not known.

CDR3 protein: CASSAGQANYGYTF. The DNA of the CDR3 is TGTGCCAGCAGTGCGGGACAAGCTAACTATGGCTACACCTTC. V usage is TRBV12-3 or TRBV12-4 and J usage is TRBJ1-2; D is perhaps TRBD1 (6 bases). This CDR3 is 14 amino acids long. The V end lost 5 bases, the J end lost 0 bases, and 10 bases lay between the germline ends.